Listed below are T cell receptor beta chains from one sample, sequenced in a study of regulatory T cells. The method was immunoSEQ multiplex PCR; TCRdb's version includes in-frame clones alone and lacks a portion of them. The table has some 30,000 clones, 93% seen once. Sequencing was done on a sample of conventional CD4+ T cells sorted from blood. The receptors originated from a child aged 2 to 9 with CD3G deficiency. Both conserved end residues are part of each CDR3. D genes are given only for firm matches. Some rows mark clone size as missing; the rest say once, few, many or name a class of expanded clone.

>NA|TRBD2|TRBJ2-3|TRBV7-8
TGTGCCAGCAGCTTAGACCCGAGACTAGCGGGAACCGATACGCAGTATTTT
CASSLDPRLAGTDTQYF
>NA|NA|TRBJ2-5|TRBV5-1
TGCGCCAGCAGCTTGGAAGGTCAGTTCGGACCCCAGTACTTC
CASSLEGQFGPQYF
>NA|NA|TRBJ1-4|TRBV27
TGTGCCAGCAGAAGGCCGGACGATGAAAAACTGTTTTTT
CASRRPDDEKLFF
>NA|NA|TRBJ1-4|TRBV28
TGTGCCAGCAGTTTAGGGGGGCAGGGAGGTGAAAAACTGTTTTTT
CASSLGGQGGEKLFF
>NA|TRBD2|TRBJ2-1|TRBV11-3
TGTGCCAGCAGCTTAGGGACGCGGGAGGGATACAATGAGCAGTTCTTC
CASSLGTREGYNEQFF
>NA|TRBD1|TRBJ1-4|TRBV28
TGTGCCAGCAGTTCCTGGCCGGGACAGGGGGCCGCAGGGGAAAAACTGTTTTTT
CASSSWPGQGAAGEKLFF
>NA|NA|TRBJ2-7|TRBV19
TGTGCCAGTAGTCCATGGGCAGGCTACGAGCAGTACTTC
CASSPWAGYEQYF
>NA|TRBD2|TRBJ2-1|TRBV11-2
TGTGCCAGCAGCTTAGGGCGCGGGAGGGCAATAGTGAATGAGCAGTTCTTC
CASSLGRGRAIVNEQFF
>few|TRBD1|TRBJ2-7|TRBV6-1
TGTGCCAGCAGCCTAACAGGGGGTTGGAACGAGCAGTACTTC
CASSLTGGWNEQYF
>NA|TRBD2|TRBJ2-7|TRBV6-1
TGTGCCAGCAGTGAAAGCGGGAGTCGTGAGCAGTACTTC
CASSESGSREQYF